The entry below describes one T cell receptor beta chain. The antigen is not known. This sample's treatment: around 19 received Ad26.COV2.S at low or high dose, single or two shots; about five received placebo; per-sample allocation not given. The study sampled participants on day 63 after the first vaccine or placebo injection. In Boston, the donor was an adult between 18-55 years of age. Wuhan-strain spike was delivered by a replication-incompetent Ad26 vector. Germline V gives CDR1 LGHDT, CDR2 YNNKEL (reference sequence). This CDR3 has 14 amino acids. V dropped 1 base and J dropped 4 bases, with 10 bases sitting between them. This record comes from a study of Ad26.COV2.S vaccination and SARS-CoV-2 variants. The study, taken as a whole, reports: Among vaccine recipients, spike-specific TCR breadth exceeded that of placebo recipients. There was a possibility that the TCR breadth and depth analyses underestimated total T cell responses.

Generated by immunoSEQ multiplex PCR, the TCRdb table keeps only in-frame clones and is missing some. The profile covers 250,000 to 300,000 clones, with around 87% appearing a single time and around 3% taken by the ten largest. The sequences come from peripheral blood, collected in a trial of Ad26.COV2.S vaccine versus placebo. The chain has TRBV3-1 (or the pseudogene TRBV3-2) and TRBJ1-2, with D unresolved. The TCR originated in a person between 18 and 65 years old who received the Ad26.COV2.S COVID-19 vaccine or a placebo. For the CDR3, the DNA is TGTGCCAGCAGCCAAGGGAGGGCTTCCTATGGCTACACCTTC. Translated: CASSQGRASYGYTF.